Sequencing of this TCR beta chain was carried out in a study of cytomegalovirus exposure and HLA in healthy donors. On the study more broadly: Prior work identified some 120 million unique TCR beta sequences in approximately 200 million T cells.

Each donor was healthy, and each was a bone marrow donor. V gave up 0 bases and J gave up 0 bases; unmatched junction bases: 3. CDR3 size: 16 residues. The germline CDR1 and CDR2 sequences are MGHRA and YSYEKL. Researchers ran the PCR with 60 Vbeta and 13 Jbeta primers. The data were produced by immunoSEQ multiplex PCR, yet TCRdb's version contains in-frame clones alone and is incomplete. This sample has approximately 150,000 clones, with more than 65% found just once. The material sequenced was PBMCs. The chain links TRBV4-1 to TRBJ2-7, with 9 bases that match TRBD2. The TCR was taken from a man aged 50 to 60 in good health and CMV-seropositive. DNA of the CDR3: TGCGCCAGCAGCCAAGAGATAGCGGGAGTCTCCTACGAGCAGTACTTC. It codes for CASSQEIAGVSYEQYF.